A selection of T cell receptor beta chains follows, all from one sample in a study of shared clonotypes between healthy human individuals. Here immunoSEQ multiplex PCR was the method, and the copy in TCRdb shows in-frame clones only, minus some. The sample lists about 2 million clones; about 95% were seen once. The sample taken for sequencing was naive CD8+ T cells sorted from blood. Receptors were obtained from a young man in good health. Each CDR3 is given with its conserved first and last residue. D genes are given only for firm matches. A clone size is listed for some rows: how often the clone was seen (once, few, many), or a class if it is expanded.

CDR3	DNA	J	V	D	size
CASNPTQGANYGYTF	TGTGCCAGCAATCCTACTCAGGGGGCAAACTATGGCTACACCTTC	TRBJ1-2	TRBV6-6	TRBD1	-
CASSPGQGLSYGYTF	TGTGCCAGCAGTCCGGGACAGGGCCTCTCCTATGGCTACACCTTC	TRBJ1-2	TRBV6-5	TRBD1	-
CASSLQGMNTEAFF	TGTGCCAGCAGCTTGCAGGGGATGAACACTGAAGCTTTCTTT	TRBJ1-1	TRBV5-6	-	once
CASSRSLADYEQYF	TGCGCCAGCAGCCGCTCCCTAGCGGACTACGAGCAGTACTTC	TRBJ2-7	TRBV4-1	TRBD2	-
CASSQEGVHTGELFF	TGTGCCAGCAGCCAAGAGGGAGTGCACACCGGGGAGCTGTTTTTT	TRBJ2-2	TRBV9	-	-
CASSQGPFRDAEAFF	TGCGCCAGCAGCCAAGGTCCATTCCGGGACGCTGAAGCTTTCTTT	TRBJ1-1	TRBV4-1	-	-
CASSSAGAFYTDTQYF	TGTGCCAGCAGCTCGGCAGGAGCATTTTACACAGATACGCAGTATTTT	TRBJ2-3	TRBV11-2	-	-
CASSRGGGAGNYGYTF	TGCGCCAGCAGCCGAGGAGGAGGGGCGGGTAACTATGGCTACACCTTC	TRBJ1-2	TRBV4-1	-	-
CASTHRGGTEAFF	TGTGCCAGCACCCACAGGGGGGGCACTGAAGCTTTCTTT	TRBJ1-1	TRBV6-6	TRBD1	-
CASSLDGTDFQGYTF	TGTGCCAGCAGTTTGGACGGGACAGACTTTCAAGGCTACACCTTC	TRBJ1-2	TRBV28	TRBD1	-
CATRGEGSFGTEAFF	TGTGCCACCCGAGGGGAGGGGTCTTTCGGCACTGAAGCTTTCTTT	TRBJ1-1	TRBV7-9	-	once
CASALGGTSGTANTGELFF	TGTGCCAGTGCGCTCGGCGGGACTAGCGGAACAGCGAACACCGGGGAGCTGTTTTTT	TRBJ2-2	TRBV19	TRBD2	once
CASSPPAGIDETQYF	TGTGCCAGCTCACCACCCGCGGGGATTGACGAGACCCAGTACTTC	TRBJ2-5	TRBV18	-	-
CASSLPPPDTQYF	TGTGCCAGCAGTTTACCCCCCCCAGATACGCAGTATTTT	TRBJ2-3	TRBV28	-	-
CAWRRRVSSGANVLTF	TGTGCCTGGAGGAGGAGGGTTAGCTCTGGGGCCAACGTCCTGACTTTC	TRBJ2-6	TRBV30	-	-
CASNLGQVLVSNQPQHF	TGTGCCAGCAACCTGGGACAGGTGCTCGTTAGCAATCAGCCCCAGCATTTT	TRBJ1-5	TRBV28	TRBD1	-
CASSLGRDYEQYF	TGTGCCAGCAGCTTAGGTAGAGACTACGAGCAGTACTTC	TRBJ2-7	TRBV7-6	-	-
CAISESDGLKDEQYF	TGTGCCATCAGTGAGTCGGACGGACTAAAGGACGAGCAGTACTTC	TRBJ2-7	TRBV10-3	-	-
CASSLLEETQYF	TGTGCCAGCAGCTTATTAGAAGAGACCCAGTACTTC	TRBJ2-5	TRBV7-9	-	-
CASNPGVVSPLHF	TGTGCCAGCAACCCCGGGGTCGTATCACCCCTCCACTTT	TRBJ1-6	TRBV6-5	-	-
CASEGVNSNQPQHF	TGTGCCAGTGAAGGGGTTAATAGCAATCAGCCCCAGCATTTT	TRBJ1-5	TRBV2	-	-
CASSQVPSGGTDTQYF	TGTGCCAGCAGCCAAGTGCCTAGCGGCGGCACAGATACGCAGTATTTT	TRBJ2-3	TRBV4-2	TRBD2	-
CASSFGAGSDEQFF	TGTGCCAGCAGCTTTGGCGCAGGTAGCGATGAGCAGTTCTTC	TRBJ2-1	TRBV13	-	-
CASSVGGSEAFF	TGTGCCAGCAGCGTCGGGGGGTCTGAAGCTTTCTTT	TRBJ1-1	TRBV5-6	-	-
CASSLFTGGEETQYF	TGTGCCAGCAGCTTGTTCACAGGGGGGGAAGAGACCCAGTACTTC	TRBJ2-5	TRBV5-6	-	-
CASSPRDGSYEQYF	TGTGCCAGTAGTCCGAGGGACGGCTCCTACGAGCAGTACTTC	TRBJ2-7	TRBV19	-	once
CASSYLGRIGEQFF	TGTGCCAGCAGTTACCTTGGGAGGATTGGTGAGCAGTTCTTC	TRBJ2-1	TRBV6-5	-	-
CASSAQDTLEGYEQYF	TGTGCCAGCAGCGCCCAGGACACTCTCGAAGGGTACGAGCAGTACTTC	TRBJ2-7	TRBV9	-	-
CASRGQGLTPDTQYF	TGCGCCAGCAGGGGGCAGGGGCTAACGCCAGATACGCAGTATTTT	TRBJ2-3	TRBV5-1	-	-
CASSPRVRRGVEYGYTF	TGTGCCAGCAGTCCCCGAGTGCGCCGCGGTGTTGAGTATGGCTACACCTTC	TRBJ1-2	TRBV28	-	-
CASSPNQDEQFF	TGTGCCAGCAGCCCCAACCAGGATGAGCAGTTCTTC	TRBJ2-1	TRBV7-6	-	-
CATSRQEHYEQYF	TGTGCCACCAGCAGACAGGAGCACTACGAGCAGTACTTC	TRBJ2-7	TRBV15	-	-
CASSQSQGNTEAFF	TGCGCCAGCAGCCAGAGTCAGGGGAACACTGAAGCTTTCTTT	TRBJ1-1	TRBV4-3	-	-
CASSLLLPARTTEAFF	TGTGCCAGCAGTTTACTCTTGCCAGCGAGGACTACTGAAGCTTTCTTT	TRBJ1-1	TRBV28	-	-
CASSLTSGIYNEQFF	TGTGCCAGCAGTCTTACTAGCGGGATTTACAATGAGCAGTTCTTC	TRBJ2-1	TRBV27	TRBD2	-
CASSFGHSYEQYF	TGTGCCAGTAGTTTCGGACACAGCTACGAGCAGTACTTC	TRBJ2-7	TRBV19	-	-
CASGGLANNEQFF	TGTGCCAGCGGCGGACTAGCGAACAATGAGCAGTTCTTC	TRBJ2-1	TRBV2	TRBD2	-
CASSLDGRPLAGGTGELFF	TGTGCCAGCAGCTTAGATGGCCGCCCACTAGCGGGAGGTACCGGGGAGCTGTTTTTT	TRBJ2-2	TRBV11-2	TRBD2	-
CASSHFTGGAGETQYF	TGCGCCAGCAGCCACTTTACAGGGGGCGCCGGTGAGACCCAGTACTTC	TRBJ2-5	TRBV4-1	TRBD1	-
CASSELGHNYEQYF	TGCGCCAGCAGTGAGCTTGGACACAACTACGAGCAGTACTTC	TRBJ2-7	TRBV10-2	-	-
CASSDASLTEAFF	TGTGCCAGCAGCGACGCATCCCTGACCGAAGCTTTCTTT	TRBJ1-1	TRBV7-9	-	-
CASSFGGGRSNQPQHF	TGTGCCAGCAGTTTTGGGGGGGGCCGGAGCAATCAGCCCCAGCATTTT	TRBJ1-5	TRBV27	-	-
CASSQDGRESLFF	TGCGCCAGCAGCCAAGATGGGCGGGAGAGTCTGTTCTTC	TRBJ2-1	TRBV4-1	TRBD2	-